Reported below is one TCR beta chain. TCRdb keeps only in-frame clones here, not all; method: immunoSEQ multiplex PCR. In the table there are tens of thousands of clones, 90% to 95% of which are singletons. The germline V and J ends were trimmed by 1 base and 0 bases, with 7 bases remaining between them. CDR1 is SGHAT, CDR2 FQNNGV, per germline. The CDR3 sequence is 15 residues long. The data were taken from a study of T cell changes during pregnancy in multiple sclerosis. The receptor comes from a female donor with multiple sclerosis, enrolled in a pregnancy study. This material consisted of CD8+ T cells from peripheral blood mononuclear cells, taken in the second trimester of pregnancy. The rearrangement joins TRBV11-2 to TRBJ1-3; D not certain. The CDR3 region has the DNA TGTGCCAGCAGCTTAGGCGAGATCTCTGGAAACACCATATATTTT. Translation: CASSLGEISGNTIYF.